This TCR beta chain was obtained from a study of blood T cell repertoires in COVID-19. Overall study: Sources were T cells, B-cell-depleted T cells, or PBMCs; the material itself was cDNA or gDNA.

The table came from immunoSEQ multiplex PCR; TCRdb's copy has only in-frame clones and leaves some out. The table shows under 250,000 clones, with around 88% occurring only once. This CDR3 is 13 amino acids long. V was pared by 3 bases and J by 1 base, with 6 bases between. Sequencing used peripheral blood. This TCR came from a woman under 40 with COVID-19, enrolled during active disease. The chain links TRBV12-3 or TRBV12-4 to TRBJ1-1; D is unresolved. The CDR3 nucleotides read TGTGCCAGCAGTTTGAGGAGGAACACTGAAGCTTTCTTT. Translated, it gives CASSLRRNTEAFF.